This record concerns one TCR beta chain sequence. It lacks a known antigen. Nothing much larger sits one base from this clone, and base qualities are not available. These data belong to a study of technical replicates of blood from a handful of donors (dated 2017 in TCRdb). Preparation of the library involved the immunoSEQ multiplex PCR assay. The immuneACCESS repertoire file appears here via TCRdb, limited to in-frame rearrangements. These files lack a portion of the clones; in checked studies, under half of the deficit traces to unresolved V genes, and the cause of the others is not known. In all, the sample holds roughly 81,000 clones, and roughly 97% of those were seen once. Of the sample, around 0.18% falls within the top ten clones. The sequence was collected from a human donor in good health. Sequenced material: T cells isolated from PBMCs.

The sequenced DNA is TGCAGCGTTGTCAGCGCACACTCCTACGAGCAGTACTTC. This encodes CSVVSAHSYEQYF. The sequence is built from TRBV29-1 and TRBJ2-7, with no D gene named confidently. There are 13 amino acids in the CDR3, from cysteine to phenylalanine inclusive. Only the CDR3 DNA is retained, 39 bases long and in frame from the first base. From the germline V gene, CDR1 is SQVTM and CDR2 is ANQGSEA. V is clipped by 4 bases and J by 0 bases, and the sequence between their germline boundaries is 10 bases long.